The next 18 T cell receptor beta chains were all read from a single sample in a study of radiation and T cells in renal cell carcinoma. Assay used: immunoSEQ multiplex PCR; TCRdb lists only in-frame clones, some missing. This sample has 140,000 to 150,000 clones, with 70% to 90% found just once. Specified time point: blood 4 weeks post-SBRT, at nephrectomy. Treatment described: 15 Gy SBRT to primary tumor, nephrectomy 4 weeks later. This specimen was blood, taken from a patient whose treatment included radiotherapy and nephrectomy. The receptor set was obtained from a woman aged 45-65 years with renal cell carcinoma.

This rearrangement joins TRBV9 to TRBJ1-5; D not resolved. The germline V and J ends were trimmed by 4 bases and 6 bases, with 11 bases remaining between them. The CDR3 sequence is 13 residues long. Germline CDR1 reads SGDLS; CDR2 reads YYNGEE. CDR3: CASSPQDGQPQHF. CDR3 nucleotides: TGTGCCAGCAGCCCCCAGGACGGTCAGCCCCAGCATTTT.

The rearrangement joins TRBV30 to TRBJ1-1; TRBD1 aligns across 7 bases. Germline CDR1 reads GTSNPN; CDR2 reads SVGIG (reference sequence). This CDR3 spans 12 amino acids. V lost 4 bases, J lost 8 bases, and 7 bases stayed unmatched. CDR3 in amino acids: CAWTRRDREAFF. The CDR3 nucleotides are TGTGCCTGGACTCGAAGGGACAGAGAAGCTTTCTTT.

This clone was recorded once. The V and J genes are TRBV5-4 and TRBJ1-3, with D uncertain. CDR1 is SGHNT, CDR2 YYREEE, per germline (reference sequence). The CDR3 extends over 13 amino acids. V lost 5 bases and J 3 bases, leaving 9 bases between the germline ends. The CDR3 sequence: CASSPDIGNTIYF. Written as DNA, the CDR3 is TGTGCCAGCAGTCCAGACATTGGAAACACCATATATTTT. Variable domain in full (rest from reference TRBV5-4 and TRBJ1-3): ETGVTQSPTHLIKTRGQQVTLRCSSQSGHNTVSWYQQALGQGPQFIFQYYREEENGRGNFPPRFSGLQFPNYSSELNVNALELDDSALYLCASSPDIGNTIYFGEGSWLTVV.

Concerning this clone itself: The CDR3 does not close with the conserved phenylalanine or tryptophan, likely indicating a read error. The DNA is omitted, as the CDR3 cannot be located on it reliably, and the CDR3 follows TCRdb's listing. V gene TRBV10-1 combines with J gene TRBJ1-4. Germline V lookup: CDR1 WNHNN, CDR2 SYGVQD (reference sequence). From its first to its last residue, the CDR3 has 9 amino acids. The CDR3 spells CASTVSDPD.

The chain links TRBV5-1 to TRBJ2-1; D is unclear. This CDR3 contains 16 residues. The V gene's germline CDR1 is SGHRS and CDR2 YFSETQ. V was shortened by 0 bases and J by 0 bases, with 10 bases between the two germline ends. CDR3 in DNA: TGCGCCAGCAGCTTGGAAAGCAGGAGCTCCTACAATGAGCAGTTCTTC. Translated: CASSLESRSSYNEQFF.

V gene TRBV5-4 combines with J gene TRBJ2-5; the D gene is possibly TRBD1 (6 bases). The germline V gene has CDR1 SGHNT and CDR2 YYREEE (reference sequence). The V gene lost 0 bases and the J gene lost 1 base, with 7 bases spanning the gap. The CDR3 consists of 14 residues. The CDR3 here is CASSLGGGQETQYF. DNA of the CDR3: TGTGCCAGCAGCTTGGGAGGGGGCCAAGAGACCCAGTACTTC. Together with reference TRBV5-4 and TRBJ2-5, the CDR3 gives the full variable domain: ETGVTQSPTHLIKTRGQQVTLRCSSQSGHNTVSWYQQALGQGPQFIFQYYREEENGRGNFPPRFSGLQFPNYSSELNVNALELDDSALYLCASSLGGGQETQYFGPGTRLLVL.

The rearrangement uses TRBV5-4 and TRBJ2-1; 7 bases are shared with TRBD2. From germline, CDR1 is SGHNT and CDR2 YYREEE (reference sequence). V lost 0 bases, J lost 4 bases, and 4 bases stayed unmatched. The CDR3 covers 15 residues. The CDR3 spells CASSLAGSGYNEQFF. Written as DNA, the CDR3 is TGTGCCAGCAGCTTGGCCGGTAGCGGGTACAATGAGCAGTTCTTC.

The CDR3 protein is CASRTRTNSPLHF. The CDR3 nucleotides are TGTGCCAGCAGGACAAGAACTAATTCACCCCTCCACTTT. The chain links TRBV19 to TRBJ1-6; possible D gene TRBD1, 5 bases. The germline V gene encodes CDR1 LNHDA and CDR2 SQIVND (reference sequence). V gave up 9 bases and J gave up 6 bases, with 12 bases separating them. The CDR3 runs 13 residues.

The CDR3 DNA reads TGTGCCAGCAGTGAACAGGGTTACGAGCAGTACTTC. This codes for CASSEQGYEQYF. The genes are TRBV6-1 and TRBJ2-7; D may be TRBD1 (5 bases). V was trimmed by 2 bases and J by 4 bases, leaving 6 bases between them. Looked up from germline, CDR1 is MNHNS and CDR2 is SASEGT. CDR3 length equals 12 residues.

The rearrangement joins TRBV28 to TRBJ2-7, with unresolved D. V lost 4 bases and J 3 bases, leaving 13 bases between the germline ends. CDR3 length equals 14 residues. Per germline, CDR1 MDHEN and CDR2 SYDVKM. CDR3 sequence (DNA): TGTGCCAGCAGTTCGGATAGGACGGGCTACGAGCAGTACTTC. Amino acid sequence: CASSSDRTGYEQYF.

The V call is TRBV5-6, the J call TRBJ2-5; the D is unclear. CDR1 is SGHDT and CDR2 is YYEEEE in the germline V gene. This CDR3 comprises 17 residues. V was clipped by 2 bases and J by 4 bases, with 21 bases between them. CDR3 DNA sequence: TGTGCCAGCAGCTTCTCCGAGCACATATCGATACGAGAGACCCAGTACTTC. It is translated as CASSFSEHISIRETQYF.

V usage is TRBV5-1 and J usage is TRBJ2-2; 7 nucleotides line up with TRBD1. With 2 bases clipped from V and 5 bases from J, the junction kept 6 bases outside the gene matches. The CDR3 sequence is 15 residues long. Per the germline V gene, CDR1 is SGHRS and CDR2 is YFSETQ. Here the CDR3 DNA reads TGCGCCAGCAGCTTAAGACAGGGTTGGACCGGGGAGCTGTTTTTT. It encodes CASSLRQGWTGELFF.

This clone was recorded once. The chain employs TRBV10-3 and TRBJ1-4; TRBD1 matches 7 bases. Trimming cost V 4 bases and J 8 bases; bases outside gene matches: 4. Germline V gene data show CDR1 as ENHRY and CDR2 as SYGVKD. The CDR3 contains 13 residues. This CDR3 reads CAISAEGAEKLFF. CDR3 DNA sequence: TGTGCCATCAGTGCCGAGGGGGCGGAAAAACTGTTTTTT.

This rearrangement joins TRBV10-3 to TRBJ1-2; TRBD1 agrees at 8 bases. CDR3 size: 15 residues. The junction had 6 bases not matched to a gene; V was cut back by 0 bases and J by 6 bases. Germline V gene data show CDR1 as ENHRY and CDR2 as SYGVKD. CDR3 sequence: CAISESGRGRNGYTF. The CDR3, as DNA: TGTGCCATCAGTGAGTCGGGCAGGGGGCGTAATGGCTACACCTTC.

This chain connects TRBV19 to TRBJ2-3, with TRBD2 matching over 9 bases. This CDR3 region has 19 residues. V dropped 7 bases and J dropped 9; count of bases not matched to a gene: 26. Germline V gene sequence: CDR1 LNHDA, CDR2 SQIVND (reference sequence). This CDR3 reads CASTPSGPVGALSGRTQYF. CDR3 bases: TGTGCCAGTACCCCGTCAGGCCCGGTGGGGGCCCTTAGCGGGAGAACGCAGTATTTT.

This chain connects TRBV14 to TRBJ2-1; unclear D gene. Trimming stripped 4 bases from V and 8 bases from J, with 6 bases between. The germline V gene has CDR1 SGHDN and CDR2 FVKESK. The CDR3 covers 11 residues. CDR3 in DNA: TGTGCCAGCAGCCCCAGGCATGAGCAGTTCTTC. This gives the protein CASSPRHEQFF.

The J gene is TRBJ2-7, the V gene TRBV5-6; the D gene could be TRBD1 or TRBD2 (5 bases each). The CDR3 contains 13 residues. The V and J ends lost 5 bases and 0 bases respectively, with 9 bases between them. Germline CDR1 reads SGHDT; CDR2 reads YYEEEE. CDR3 coding DNA: TGTGCCAGCAGGGGGCGGGCCTCCTACGAGCAGTACTTC. This gives the protein CASRGRASYEQYF.

The chain recombines TRBV28 with TRBJ1-5, with D uncertain. The CDR3 covers 13 residues. Germline CDR1 is MDHEN and CDR2 is SYDVKM. Trimming stripped 3 bases from V and 9 bases from J, with 12 bases between. Here the CDR3 reads CASSFSLWGPQHF. The CDR3, as DNA: TGTGCCAGCAGTTTCAGTTTGTGGGGGCCCCAGCATTTT.